Listed below are T cell receptor beta chains from one sample, sequenced in a study of Ad26.COV2.S vaccination and SARS-CoV-2 variants. Sequencing used immunoSEQ multiplex PCR; TCRdb keeps in-frame clones, though not all of them. The repertoire holds about 680,000 clones, with more than 80% as singletons. Sequenced material: peripheral blood, taken in a trial of Ad26.COV2.S vaccine versus placebo. The receptors originated from a person aged 18 to 59 who received the Ad26.COV2.S COVID-19 vaccine or a placebo. Each CDR3 is given with its conserved first and last residue. The order of the fields is clone size, D gene, V gene, J gene, CDR3 protein, CDR3 DNA. The D gene is left open where the match is weak. A clone size is listed for some rows: how often the clone was seen (once, few, many), or a class if it is expanded.

size: -; D: -; V: TRBV2; J: TRBJ1-5; CDR3: CASSRDVGQGPQHF; DNA: TGTGCCAGCAGTCGAGATGTGGGCCAGGGGCCCCAGCATTTT
size: -; D: -; V: TRBV2; J: TRBJ2-5; CDR3: CASARDPWTQYF; DNA: TGTGCCAGCGCCCGGGACCCATGGACCCAGTACTTC
size: -; D: -; V: TRBV7-9; J: TRBJ2-7; CDR3: CASSLSNDVTYEQYF; DNA: TGTGCCAGCAGCTTATCGAACGACGTTACCTACGAGCAGTACTTC
size: -; D: -; V: TRBV7-9; J: TRBJ2-7; CDR3: CASSLGQYEQYF; DNA: TGTGCCAGCAGCTTAGGGCAGTACGAGCAGTACTTC
size: once; D: TRBD1; V: TRBV5-6; J: TRBJ2-1; CDR3: CASSLRQGDEQFF; DNA: TGTGCCAGCAGCCTCCGACAGGGCGATGAGCAGTTCTTC
size: -; D: -; V: TRBV7-2; J: TRBJ2-1; CDR3: CASSWSRGSYNEQFF; DNA: TGTGCCAGCAGCTGGAGTAGGGGCTCCTACAATGAGCAGTTCTTC
size: -; D: TRBD1; V: TRBV3-1/TRBV3-2; J: TRBJ2-2; CDR3: CASSQVQGVGELFF; DNA: TGTGCCAGCAGCCAAGTCCAGGGGGTTGGGGAGCTGTTTTTT
size: -; D: TRBD2; V: TRBV6-2/TRBV6-3; J: TRBJ2-5; CDR3: CASSPPGLKETQYF; DNA: TGTGCCAGCAGTCCCCCGGGACTAAAGGAGACCCAGTACTTC
size: -; D: -; V: TRBV5-4; J: TRBJ1-6; CDR3: CASSLRGASSPLHF; DNA: TGTGCCAGCAGCCTCCGAGGGGCTAGTTCACCCCTCCACTTT
size: once; D: -; V: TRBV6-2/TRBV6-3; J: TRBJ1-1; CDR3: CASSLYRNTEAFF; DNA: TGTGCCAGCAGTTTGTATCGAAACACTGAAGCTTTCTTT
size: -; D: -; V: TRBV27; J: TRBJ2-7; CDR3: CASSLLGGTATYEQYF; DNA: TGTGCCAGCAGTTTATTAGGAGGGACAGCTACCTACGAGCAGTACTTC
size: -; D: -; V: TRBV29-1; J: TRBJ2-1; CDR3: CSVEDKDGVSYNEQFF; DNA: TGCAGCGTTGAAGATAAGGACGGGGTCTCCTACAATGAGCAGTTCTTC
size: -; D: -; V: TRBV9; J: TRBJ2-6; CDR3: CASSVVGVPGANVLTF; DNA: TGTGCCAGCAGCGTAGTCGGGGTGCCTGGGGCCAACGTCCTGACTTTC
size: -; D: -; V: TRBV5-4; J: TRBJ2-5; CDR3: CASSPWVTGDETQYF; DNA: TGTGCCAGCAGCCCCTGGGTAACGGGGGACGAGACCCAGTACTTC
size: -; D: -; V: TRBV4-2; J: TRBJ2-1; CDR3: CASSQVDLVGEQFF; DNA: TGTGCCAGCAGCCAAGTGGACCTTGTGGGTGAGCAGTTCTTC
size: -; D: -; V: TRBV3-1/TRBV3-2; J: TRBJ2-7; CDR3: CASSQASFNEQYF; DNA: TGTGCCAGCAGCCAAGCATCTTTCAACGAGCAGTACTTC
size: -; D: -; V: TRBV9; J: TRBJ2-1; CDR3: CASSVGVGASYNEQFF; DNA: TGTGCCAGCAGCGTAGGTGTGGGCGCCTCCTACAATGAGCAGTTCTTC
size: -; D: -; V: TRBV6-5; J: TRBJ1-5; CDR3: CASSYSSVHYQHF; DNA: TGTGCCAGCAGTTACTCGTCGGTCCATTACCAGCATTTT
size: -; D: -; V: TRBV12-5; J: TRBJ1-5; CDR3: CASGPENHRDPLNSNQPQHF; DNA: TGTGCTAGTGGCCCCGAAAACCACAGGGATCCTTTGAATAGCAATCAGCCCCAGCATTTT
size: -; D: TRBD2; V: TRBV7-2; J: TRBJ2-7; CDR3: CASSWGGSYEQYF; DNA: TGTGCCAGCAGCTGGGGGGGCTCCTACGAGCAGTACTTC
size: -; D: TRBD2; V: TRBV6-1; J: TRBJ2-7; CDR3: CASSEVGSGTYEQYF; DNA: TGTGCCAGCAGTGAAGTAGGTAGCGGGACATACGAGCAGTACTTC
size: few; D: -; V: TRBV3-1/TRBV3-2; J: TRBJ2-7; CDR3: CASSQGNTYEQYF; DNA: TGTGCCAGCAGCCAAGGTAACACCTACGAGCAGTACTTC
size: -; D: -; V: TRBV27; J: TRBJ1-5; CDR3: CASSFGGQPQHF; DNA: TGTGCCAGCAGTTTTGGTGGACAGCCCCAGCATTTT
size: once; D: TRBD2; V: TRBV5-1; J: TRBJ2-1; CDR3: CASSGSGTSGTVDNEQFF; DNA: TGCGCCAGCAGCGGGTCCGGGACTAGCGGGACAGTCGACAATGAGCAGTTCTTC
size: once; D: TRBD1; V: TRBV29-1; J: TRBJ2-1; CDR3: CSVLEGDRGYNEQFF; DNA: TGCAGCGTTTTGGAGGGGGACAGGGGATACAATGAGCAGTTCTTC
size: -; D: -; V: TRBV27; J: TRBJ1-5; CDR3: CASTNSINMPQHF; DNA: TGTGCCAGCACCAACAGTATCAATATGCCCCAGCATTTT
size: -; D: TRBD2; V: TRBV9; J: TRBJ2-3; CDR3: CASSVGLAKSTDTQYF; DNA: TGTGCCAGCAGCGTGGGACTAGCGAAGAGCACAGATACGCAGTATTTT
size: -; D: -; V: TRBV19; J: TRBJ1-3; CDR3: CASSREGRISGNTIYF; DNA: TGTGCCAGTAGTAGGGAGGGACGGATCTCTGGAAACACCATATATTTT
size: -; D: -; V: TRBV18; J: TRBJ2-5; CDR3: CASLGQNQETQYF; DNA: TGTGCCAGCTTGGGACAAAACCAAGAGACCCAGTACTTC
size: -; D: -; V: TRBV5-1; J: TRBJ2-7; CDR3: CASTPGQGYEQYF; DNA: TGCGCCAGCACCCCGGGCCAAGGATACGAGCAGTACTTC
size: -; D: TRBD1; V: TRBV5-6; J: TRBJ2-2; CDR3: CASSLQGLPGELFF; DNA: TGTGCCAGCAGCTTACAGGGGTTACCCGGGGAGCTGTTTTTT
size: -; D: -; V: TRBV4-3; J: TRBJ1-4; CDR3: CASSQETQFNEKLFF; DNA: TGCGCCAGCAGCCAAGAAACGCAGTTTAATGAAAAACTGTTTTTT
size: -; D: -; V: TRBV25-1; J: TRBJ1-4; CDR3: CASSEANEKLFF; DNA: TGTGCCAGCAGTGAAGCTAATGAAAAACTGTTTTTT
size: once; D: TRBD2; V: TRBV9; J: TRBJ2-7; CDR3: CASSVASGTTYEQYF; DNA: TGTGCCAGCAGCGTAGCTAGCGGGACAACCTACGAGCAGTACTTC
size: -; D: -; V: TRBV7-2; J: TRBJ2-1; CDR3: CASSTQGQSYNEQFF; DNA: TGTGCCAGTAGTACCCAGGGGCAATCCTACAATGAGCAGTTCTTC
size: -; D: TRBD1; V: TRBV5-1; J: TRBJ2-1; CDR3: CASTDRVGNEQFF; DNA: TGCGCCAGCACCGACAGGGTGGGGAATGAGCAGTTCTTC
size: -; D: TRBD1; V: TRBV18; J: TRBJ2-2; CDR3: CASSLADRALTGELFF; DNA: TGTGCCAGCTCACTCGCCGACAGGGCTCTAACCGGGGAGCTGTTTTTT
size: -; D: TRBD1; V: TRBV25-1; J: TRBJ2-2; CDR3: CASSEYSAGGVSTGELFF; DNA: TGTGCCAGCAGTGAATATTCGGCAGGGGGCGTCAGCACCGGGGAGCTGTTTTTT